This paragraph reports one T cell receptor beta chain. J was trimmed by 4 bases and V by 4 bases; bases with no gene match: 7. CDR1 and CDR2 (germline): SGHRS, YFSETQ. The CDR3 runs to 15 residues. The entry originates in a study of OX40 agonist ivuxolimab in advanced cancers. Study context: Enrolled patients in dose escalation had cancers that were hepatocellular carcinoma, melanoma, renal cell or head and neck cancer.

Using immunoSEQ multiplex PCR, the repertoire was profiled, and TCRdb retains in-frame clones only, with some absent. The table has around 70,000 clones, around 83% seen once. At cycle 4 day 1, cycle 7 day 1, and baseline, blood was sampled. The gene calls are TRBV5-1 and TRBJ2-7; 11 nucleotides align to TRBD2. This TCR was sampled from an adult with an advanced solid tumor such as melanoma, head and neck, liver or kidney cancer. The sequenced sample was CD4+ or CD8+ T cells sorted from blood, obtained in a trial of the OX40 agonist ivuxolimab. This chain's CDR3 is CASSPGTSGLYEQYF. The CDR3 nucleotides read TGCGCCAGCAGCCCCGGGACTAGCGGTTTATACGAGCAGTACTTC.